These 31 T cell receptor beta chains originate from one sample sequenced in a study of T and B cells in COVID-19 patients. Each TRB amplification used 250-500 ng of genomic DNA from blood. TRB rearrangements were amplified by multiplex PCR with BIOMED2 TRB-A/B primers. TCRdb itself ran the multiplex PCR reads through MiXCR, one entry per CDR3 protein. The repertoire consists of about 9,400 distinct CDR3 sequences, with roughly 31% occurring once and the leading ten covering approximately 23%. Sequences were obtained from blood. The origin of the receptors is a human donor who had recovered from COVID-19.

This clonotype is labeled as medium-sized (0.01 to 0.1%). V gene TRBV6-5 combines with J gene TRBJ2-1; D possibly corresponds to TRBD1 (6 bases). The CDR3 consists of 13 residues. V lost 5 bases and J 6 bases, leaving 11 bases between the germline ends. Germline V gene lookup returns CDR1 MNHEY and CDR2 SVGAGI. The CDR3 loop is CASSKDSPNEQFF. The CDR3 DNA reads as TGTGCCAGCAGTAAGGACAGCCCCAATGAGCAGTTCTTC.

This clonotype counts as medium-sized. The CDR3 DNA reads as TGTGCCAGCAGCATGACAGGGAAGGATGAAAAACTGTTTTTT. Translating it yields CASSMTGKDEKLFF. The chain combines TRBV6-1 with TRBJ1-4; 7 bases fit TRBD1. The germline V gene encodes CDR1 MNHNS and CDR2 SASEGT. The CDR3 runs to 14 residues. V shed 6 bases and J 6 bases; nucleotides not matched to a gene: 7.

The CDR3 bases are TGTGCCAGTAGCGGGGGGGTCTACGAGCAGTACTTC. This sequence encodes CASSGGVYEQYF. The chain has TRBV6-5 and TRBJ2-7; TRBD2 matches at 11 bases. CDR1 is MNHEY and CDR2 is SVGAGI in the germline V gene. V shed 9 bases and J 3 bases; nucleotides not matched to a gene: 1. This CDR3 spans 12 amino acids.

This clonotype has just a few counts. The chain uses TRBV12-3 or TRBV12-4 and TRBJ1-1; D is perhaps TRBD1 (6 bases). The CDR3 loop spans 14 amino acids. Trimming left V 2 bases short and J 5 bases short, with 12 bases between. The CDR3 region has the DNA TGTGCCAGCAGTTTAACTGGGGGCGGTACTGAAGCTTTCTTT. Its translation: CASSLTGGGTEAFF.

By share, this clonotype counts as medium-sized. The V and J genes are TRBV19 and TRBJ2-3; TRBD2 agrees at 8 bases. V was pared by 7 bases and J by 1 base, with 4 bases of the junction left unmatched. Germline loops: CDR1 LNHDA, CDR2 SQIVND (reference sequence). CDR3 length: 14 residues. CDR3 region: CASNERGRTDTQYF. The CDR3 DNA reads TGTGCCAGTAACGAGCGGGGGCGCACAGATACGCAGTATTTT.

This clonotype is deemed medium-sized. The V and J genes are TRBV6-5 and TRBJ2-7; D gene unclear. CDR3 length: 14 residues. Germline V CDR1 and CDR2: MNHEY, SVGAGI. The ends were cut back, 5 bases at V and 5 bases at J, with 16 bases in the middle. CDR3 loop: CASSPRRVRDEQYF. DNA for the CDR3: TGTGCCAGCAGTCCCCGTAGGGTAAGAGACGAGCAGTACTTC.

About this clonotype itself: It may be a read error: a sequence one base away is much more abundant. V and J are TRBV18 and TRBJ2-7, with D maybe TRBD2 (5 bases). The CDR3 extends over 13 amino acids. The germline V gene encodes CDR1 KGHSH and CDR2 LQKENI. The V end lost 2 bases, the J end lost 3 bases, and 8 bases lay between the germline ends. CDR3 sequence: CASSPGGYYEQYF. CDR3 sequence (DNA): TGTGCCAGCTCACCAGGCGGGTACTACGAGCAGTACTTC.

There are a few counts of this clonotype. The chain recombines TRBV18 with TRBJ1-6; 7 bases map to TRBD1. After removal of 6 bases from V and 0 bases from J, the junction contained 2 bases not matched to a gene. The V gene's germline CDR1 is KGHSH and CDR2 LQKENI. The length of the CDR3 is 15 residues. The CDR3 DNA follows: TGTGCCAGCTCGGGGACAGACTCCTATAATTCACCCCTCCACTTT. It codes for CASSGTDSYNSPLHF.

This clonotype rates as medium-sized. This chain links TRBV29-1 with TRBJ1-2, with a tentative D call TRBD1 (5 bases). CDR3 size: 14 residues. In germline, CDR1 is SQVTM, CDR2 ANQGSEA. V lost 3 bases to trimming and J lost 4 bases, with 15 bases between them. The chain's CDR3 is CSVDTGDRLYGYTF. The CDR3 DNA sequence: TGCAGCGTTGATACGGGGGATCGGCTCTATGGCTACACCTTC.

The V gene is TRBV10-3, the J gene TRBJ1-1, with D perhaps matching TRBD1 (6 bases). The CDR3 covers 13 residues. In germline, CDR1 is ENHRY, CDR2 SYGVKD. Trimming cost V 3 bases and J 3 bases, with 8 bases left between them. The DNA for the CDR3 is TGTGCCATCAGTGACAGGGGTGACACTGAAGCTTTCTTT. Amino acids: CAISDRGDTEAFF.

This clonotype qualifies as medium-sized. The chain recombines TRBV29-1 with TRBJ1-6, with 7 nucleotides matching TRBD1. Germline V gene lookup returns CDR1 SQVTM and CDR2 ANQGSEA. The V and J ends lost 6 bases and 4 bases, in that order; junction bases with no gene match: 3. The CDR3 sequence is 13 residues long. CDR3 sequence reads: CSVGTAYNSPLHF. CDR3 sequence (DNA): TGCAGCGTGGGGACAGCTTATAATTCACCCCTCCACTTT.

This clonotype was seen a few times. The J gene is TRBJ1-1, the V gene TRBV19, with 8 bases identical to TRBD1. The V and J ends lost 4 bases and 7 bases, in that order; junction bases with no gene match: 5. Germline V lookup: CDR1 LNHDA, CDR2 SQIVND (reference sequence). This CDR3 region has 13 residues. CDR3 DNA sequence: TGTGCCAGTAGTACCGGACAGGGTCGTGAAGCTTTCTTT. Translated, it gives CASSTGQGREAFF. Variable domain in full (rest from reference TRBV19 and TRBJ1-1): DGGITQSPKYLFRKEGQNVTLSCEQNLNHDAMYWYRQDPGQGLRLIYYSQIVNDFQKGDIAEGYSVSREKKESFPLTVTSAQKNPTAFYLCASSTGQGREAFFGQGTRLTVV.

The V and J genes are TRBV28 and TRBJ2-1, with D possibly matching TRBD1 (6 bases). Trimming removed 5 bases at V and 7 bases at J, with 18 bases between. The CDR3 consists of 15 residues. CDR1 MDHEN and CDR2 SYDVKM come from the germline V gene. The CDR3 DNA is TGTGCCAGCAGTCGCCGCAGGGGTATGGTGAATGAGCAGTTCTTC. The encoded protein is CASSRRRGMVNEQFF. Full variable domain (missing parts from reference TRBV28 and TRBJ2-1): DVKVTQSSRYLVKRTGEKVFLECVQDMDHENMFWYRQDPGLGLRLIYFSYDVKMKEKGDIPEGYSVSREKKERFSLILESASTNQTSMYLCASSRRRGMVNEQFFGPGTRLTVL.

By sample fraction, this clonotype is medium-sized (0.01 to 0.1%). The chain has TRBV7-6 and TRBJ2-7; the D is unclear. There are 13 residues in the CDR3. Trimming stripped 2 bases from V and 2 bases from J, with 7 bases between. The germline V gene has CDR1 SGHVS and CDR2 FNYEAQ. The chain's CDR3 is CASSLNQAYEQYF. In nucleotides, the CDR3 is TGTGCCAGCAGCTTAAACCAGGCCTACGAGCAGTACTTC.

This clonotype is medium-sized in the sample. This rearrangement joins TRBV29-1 to TRBJ2-2; possibly TRBD2 for D (5 bases). Trimming shortened V by 6 bases and J by 1 base, and 12 bases separated the two germline ends. The length of the CDR3 is 14 residues. The V gene's germline CDR1 is SQVTM and CDR2 ANQGSEA. The DNA for the CDR3 is TGCAGCGTGTCTCCGGGGAGGAACACCGGGGAGCTGTTTTTT. Protein sequence: CSVSPGRNTGELFF.

This clonotype is categorized as medium-sized (0.01 to 0.1%). V and J are TRBV6-5 and TRBJ2-5, with D uncertain. Trimming left V 0 bases short and J 7 bases short, with 9 bases between. The germline gives CDR1 MNHEY, CDR2 SVGAGI. CDR3 length equals 13 residues. The CDR3 nucleotides read TGTGCCAGCAGTTACTCCCCGGAGAGGACCCAGTACTTC. Translated, it gives CASSYSPERTQYF.

Relative to its sample, this clonotype is medium-sized. This sequence joins TRBV29-1 and TRBJ2-7, with TRBD1 matching 10 bases. Germline V gives CDR1 SQVTM, CDR2 ANQGSEA. With V trimmed by 2 bases and J by 4 bases, 2 bases remained unmatched. The CDR3 runs 13 residues. This chain's CDR3 is CSVEWDRGYEQYF. The CDR3 DNA follows: TGCAGCGTTGAATGGGACAGGGGATACGAGCAGTACTTC.

The chain recombines TRBV15 with TRBJ1-6; a possible D gene is TRBD1 (6 bases). Trimming left V 3 bases short and J 10 bases short, with 19 bases between. The CDR3 has 16 amino acids. Per the germline V gene, CDR1 is LNHNV and CDR2 is YYDKDF (reference sequence). The CDR3 region is CATSSPRGGRDSPLHF. Here the CDR3 DNA reads TGTGCCACCAGCAGTCCGAGGGGGGGCAGGGACTCACCCCTCCACTTT.

The chain is built from TRBV6-1 and TRBJ2-7, with D hard to call. CDR1 is MNHNS and CDR2 is SASEGT in the germline V gene. This CDR3 spans 18 amino acids. V dropped 5 bases and J dropped 2 bases, with 25 bases sitting between them. The CDR3 here is CASSFQPHGLRPTYEQYF. The CDR3 DNA reads as TGTGCCAGCAGTTTCCAGCCCCACGGTCTACGACCCACCTACGAGCAGTACTTC.

This clonotype has only a few counts. The rearrangement joins TRBV5-3 to TRBJ1-1; unclear D gene. TRBV5-3 is known as an ORF, though its function is uncertain. This CDR3 contains 13 residues. Trimming cost V 4 bases and J 9 bases, with 16 bases left between them. The CDR3 spells CARSLLGRPQAFF. CDR3 coding DNA: TGTGCCAGAAGCCTCTTGGGCCGACCCCAAGCTTTCTTT.

Relative to its sample, this clonotype is medium-sized (0.01 to 0.1%). This chain connects TRBV12-3 or TRBV12-4 to TRBJ2-3; 10 nucleotides match TRBD2. The CDR3 length is 13 residues. The V and J ends lost 7 bases and 8 bases, in that order; junction bases with no gene match: 6. The CDR3 nucleotides are TGTGCCAGCACGACTAGCGGGCTTGGTACGCAGTATTTT. Residues: CASTTSGLGTQYF.

Note on this clonotype: Given a much more abundant clone one base away, this may be a read error. The chain couples TRBV19 to TRBJ2-5; D unresolved. In germline, CDR1 is LNHDA, CDR2 SQIVND (reference sequence). CDR3 length: 16 amino acids. The V and J ends lost 0 bases and 2 bases respectively, with 13 bases between them. The CDR3 region is CASSIDWIRLQETQYF. As DNA, the CDR3 is TGTGCCAGTAGTATAGATTGGATCAGGCTACAAGAGACCCAGTACTTC. The full variable domain, rest sourced from reference TRBV19 and TRBJ2-5, is DGGITQSPKYLFRKEGQNVTLSCEQNLNHDAMYWYRQDPGQGLRLIYYSQIVNDFQKGDIAEGYSVSREKKESFPLTVTSAQKNPTAFYLCASSIDWIRLQETQYFGPGTRLLVL.

This sequence joins TRBV28 and TRBJ2-3, with a possible D match to TRBD2 (6 bases). CDR3 size: 15 residues. Germline lookup yields CDR1 MDHEN and CDR2 SYDVKM. V lost 3 bases and J lost 0, with 10 bases in between. The CDR3: CASSFLGLSTDTQYF. The CDR3 nucleotides read TGTGCCAGCAGTTTCCTGGGACTTAGCACAGATACGCAGTATTTT.

The genes are TRBV6-4 and TRBJ1-5, with 7 positions matching TRBD1. This CDR3 is 19 amino acids long. Per the germline V gene, CDR1 is MRHNA and CDR2 is SNTAGT. V lost 0 bases and J lost 0; bases outside the gene matches: 11. CDR3 amino acids: CASSDSGGGTDYSNQPQHF. The CDR3 nucleotides read TGTGCCAGCAGTGACTCTGGAGGCGGGACAGATTATAGCAATCAGCCCCAGCATTTT.

The chain employs TRBV19 and TRBJ2-1, with 7 bases fitting TRBD1. This CDR3 has 19 amino acids. Trimming took 1 base from V and 5 from J; bases not matched to a gene: 17. In germline, CDR1 is LNHDA, CDR2 SQIVND (reference sequence). The CDR3 region has the DNA TGTGCCAGTAGTATAGGGCCTGGACAGGCCACCCGAGGGAACAATGAGCAGTTCTTC. This gives the protein CASSIGPGQATRGNNEQFF.

This clonotype is labeled medium-sized. The chain couples TRBV5-4 to TRBJ2-1; the match to TRBD1 covers 8 bases. The germline gives CDR1 SGHNT, CDR2 YYREEE (reference sequence). Trimming at V came to 4 bases and at J to 7 bases, leaving 4 bases not matched to a gene. The CDR3 runs 13 residues. The CDR3 DNA follows: TGTGCCAGCAGCGCGGACAGGGTGAATGAGCAGTTCTTC. Its protein is CASSADRVNEQFF.

Here the CDR3 reads CASSSVDQPQHF. CDR3 sequence (DNA): TGTGCCAGCAGTTCAGTGGATCAGCCCCAGCATTTT. The chain links TRBV27 to TRBJ1-5; D remains unclear. Trimming removed 4 bases at V and 5 bases at J, with 6 bases between. Germline V lookup: CDR1 MNHEY, CDR2 SMNVEV (reference sequence). The CDR3 runs to 12 residues.

J is TRBJ1-5 and V is TRBV12-3 or TRBV12-4; 10 bases agree with TRBD1. The CDR3 covers 17 residues. The J segment lost 5 bases and the V segment lost 1 base, leaving 8 bases of the junction unmatched. The CDR3 region is CASSLELGQGHYQPQHF. CDR3 coding DNA: TGTGCCAGCAGTTTAGAATTGGGACAGGGGCACTATCAGCCCCAGCATTTT.

This clonotype has more than one count but fewer than ten. The chain recombines TRBV27 with TRBJ2-7, with 10 bases identical to TRBD2. The CDR3 covers 14 residues. Looked up from germline, CDR1 is MNHEY and CDR2 is SMNVEV (reference sequence). The V segment lost 5 bases and the J segment 5 bases; nucleotides outside the gene matches: 6. In DNA, the CDR3 is TGTGCCAGCAGTCAGCGGGGGGGCCCCAACGAGCAGTACTTC. Protein product: CASSQRGGPNEQYF.

The V call is TRBV12-3 or TRBV12-4, the J call TRBJ1-5, with D tentatively TRBD1 (6 bases). The V end was cut by 2 bases, the J end by 0 bases, with 14 bases between. CDR3 length equals 17 residues. The CDR3 DNA sequence: TGTGCCAGCAGTTTAAGGACAGAAATATATAGCAATCAGCCCCAGCATTTT. Translating gives CASSLRTEIYSNQPQHF.

This chain links TRBV6-5 with TRBJ1-2, with unresolved D. The CDR3 has 13 amino acids. Germline V gene data show CDR1 as MNHEY and CDR2 as SVGAGI. With 2 bases removed from V and 7 bases from J, the gap between germline ends came to 11 bases. CDR3 sequence: CASSYPLEGGYTF. The CDR3 region has the DNA TGTGCCAGCAGTTACCCCCTCGAGGGTGGCTACACCTTC.